The rows below give T cell receptor beta chains drawn from one sample of a study of shared clonotypes between healthy human individuals. Measured with immunoSEQ multiplex PCR; TCRdb has only the in-frame clones, and not every one. The sample yields 2,500,000 or so clones, approximately 93% seen once. The source material was naive CD4+ T cells from PBMCs. The source is a man aged 18 to 29 in good health. Some clones in this sample may be carry-over from other donors' samples. The CDR3 runs from the conserved cysteine through the conserved F or W. Fields, in order: CDR3 protein, CDR3 DNA, J gene, V gene, D gene. A D gene is named only where the DNA matches it firmly.

cdr3_aa: CASSLLVAGGPDTQYF
cdr3_nt: TGTGCCAGCAGCTTATTGGTAGCGGGAGGGCCAGATACGCAGTATTTT
j_call: TRBJ2-3
v_call: TRBV7-3
d_call: TRBD2

cdr3_aa: CASTDRDNQPQHF
cdr3_nt: TGTGCCAGCACTGACAGGGACAATCAGCCCCAGCATTTT
j_call: TRBJ1-5
v_call: TRBV6-1
d_call: TRBD1

cdr3_aa: CASSIDRHVGTGSQPQHF
cdr3_nt: TGTGCCAGTAGTATAGATCGGCATGTTGGGACAGGGTCCCAGCCCCAGCATTTT
j_call: TRBJ1-5
v_call: TRBV19
d_call: TRBD1

cdr3_aa: CASSPRTGAEEKLFF
cdr3_nt: TGTGCCAGCAGCCCGAGGACAGGGGCGGAGGAAAAACTGTTTTTT
j_call: TRBJ1-4
v_call: TRBV7-6
d_call: TRBD1

cdr3_aa: CASTSLGSAAFF
cdr3_nt: TGTGCCAGCACCTCCTTGGGGTCGGCAGCTTTCTTT
j_call: TRBJ1-1
v_call: TRBV28
d_call: NA

cdr3_aa: CASRQLAGKGDTQYF
cdr3_nt: TGTGCCAGCAGGCAACTAGCGGGAAAGGGGGATACGCAGTATTTT
j_call: TRBJ2-3
v_call: TRBV7-9
d_call: TRBD2

cdr3_aa: CATSRGDRIQETQYF
cdr3_nt: TGTGCCACCAGCAGAGGGGACAGAATCCAAGAGACCCAGTACTTC
j_call: TRBJ2-5
v_call: TRBV15
d_call: TRBD1

cdr3_aa: CAWSKSSRPSYNEQFF
cdr3_nt: TGTGCCTGGAGTAAGTCTAGCAGACCCTCCTACAATGAGCAGTTCTTC
j_call: TRBJ2-1
v_call: TRBV30
d_call: NA

cdr3_aa: CASSLGGGDNEQFF
cdr3_nt: TGCGCCAGCAGCTTGGGCGGGGGAGACAATGAGCAGTTCTTC
j_call: TRBJ2-1
v_call: TRBV5-1
d_call: TRBD2

cdr3_aa: CASSQFKGANTGELFF
cdr3_nt: TGTGCCAGCAGCCAATTTAAGGGGGCGAACACCGGGGAGCTGTTTTTT
j_call: TRBJ2-2
v_call: TRBV4-2
d_call: NA